This paragraph covers one TCR beta chain sequence. The sample originates from a study of blood T cell repertoires in COVID-19. Study information: The origin of the acute and convalescent COVID-19 samples was the United States, Italy and Spain.

As handled by the study authors: Amplification from reference gene primers served as the basis for estimated nucleated cell counts. Generated by immunoSEQ multiplex PCR, the TCRdb table keeps only in-frame clones and is missing some. V, J and clone size derive from that table, while D and trimming were established from the DNA sequence. Among hundreds of thousands of clones listed, roughly nine tenths were seen once. Losses at the gene ends were 6 bases for V and 2 bases for J; bases not matched to a gene: 8. CDR1 SNHLY and CDR2 FYNNEI come from the germline V gene. The CDR3 extends over 16 amino acids.

The sequence was obtained from a man in his 60s who had recovered from COVID-19. This rearrangement joins TRBV2 to TRBJ1-5, with 9 positions matching TRBD1. The sequencing input was peripheral blood. The CDR3 here is CASSLMGQGGNQPQHF. The CDR3 nucleotides are TGTGCCAGCAGCCTGATGGGACAGGGTGGCAATCAGCCCCAGCATTTT. Filled out from reference TRBV2 and TRBJ1-5, the complete variable domain reads EPEVTQTPSHQVTQMGQEVILRCVPISNHLYFYWYRQILGQKVEFLVSFYNNEISEKSEIFDDQFSVERPDGSNFTLKIRSTKLEDSAMYFCASSLMGQGGNQPQHFGDGTRLSIL.